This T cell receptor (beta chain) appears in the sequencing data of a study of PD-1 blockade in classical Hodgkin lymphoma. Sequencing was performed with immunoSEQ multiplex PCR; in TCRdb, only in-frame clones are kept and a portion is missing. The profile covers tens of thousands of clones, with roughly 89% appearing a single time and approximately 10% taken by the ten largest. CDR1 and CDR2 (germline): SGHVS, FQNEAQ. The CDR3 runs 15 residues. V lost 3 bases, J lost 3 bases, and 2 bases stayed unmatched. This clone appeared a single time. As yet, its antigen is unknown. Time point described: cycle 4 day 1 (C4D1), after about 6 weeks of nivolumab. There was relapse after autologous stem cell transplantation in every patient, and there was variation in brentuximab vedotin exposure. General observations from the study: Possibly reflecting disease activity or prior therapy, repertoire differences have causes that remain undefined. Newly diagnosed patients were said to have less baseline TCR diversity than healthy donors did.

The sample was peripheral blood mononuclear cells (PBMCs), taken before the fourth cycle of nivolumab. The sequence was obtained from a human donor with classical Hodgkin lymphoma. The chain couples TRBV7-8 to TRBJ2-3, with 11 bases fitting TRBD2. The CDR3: CASSFSGGATDTQYF. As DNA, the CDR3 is TGTGCCAGCAGCTTTAGCGGGGGGGCAACAGATACGCAGTATTTT.